This TCR beta chain emerged from a study of blood T cell repertoires in COVID-19. In the study overall: Samples representing acute and convalescent COVID-19 were sourced from the United States, Italy and Spain.

Assay used: immunoSEQ multiplex PCR; TCRdb lists only in-frame clones, some missing. The table shows around 400,000 clones, with over 75% occurring only once. The Seattle patients, enrolled during active infection, were followed longitudinally. Sequenced material: peripheral blood. The clonotype was recovered from a woman aged 30 to 39 with COVID-19, enrolled during active disease.

The CDR3, as DNA: TGTGCCAGCACCCTCTTTTCCGGGAGCTCCTACGAGCAGTACTTC. Translation: CASTLFSGSSYEQYF. The chain carries TRBV3-1 (or the pseudogene TRBV3-2) and TRBJ2-7, with a possible D match to TRBD2 (6 bases). Germline V gene lookup returns CDR1 LGHDT and CDR2 YNNKEL (reference sequence). Deletions cut 7 bases from V and 0 bases from J, with 16 bases between. CDR3 size: 15 residues.